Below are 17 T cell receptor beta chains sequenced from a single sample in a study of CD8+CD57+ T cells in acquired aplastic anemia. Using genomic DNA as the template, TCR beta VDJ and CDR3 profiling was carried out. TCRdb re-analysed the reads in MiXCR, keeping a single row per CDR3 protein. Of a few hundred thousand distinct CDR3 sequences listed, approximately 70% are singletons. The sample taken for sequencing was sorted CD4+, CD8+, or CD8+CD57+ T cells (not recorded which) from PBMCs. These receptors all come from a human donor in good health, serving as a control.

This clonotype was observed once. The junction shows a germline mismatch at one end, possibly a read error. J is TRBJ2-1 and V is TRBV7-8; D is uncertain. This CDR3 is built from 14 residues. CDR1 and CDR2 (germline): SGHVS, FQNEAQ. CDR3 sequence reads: CATSRRVNEREQFF. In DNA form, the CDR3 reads TGTGCCACCAGCAGAAGGGTGAATGAGCGTGAGCAGTTCTTC.

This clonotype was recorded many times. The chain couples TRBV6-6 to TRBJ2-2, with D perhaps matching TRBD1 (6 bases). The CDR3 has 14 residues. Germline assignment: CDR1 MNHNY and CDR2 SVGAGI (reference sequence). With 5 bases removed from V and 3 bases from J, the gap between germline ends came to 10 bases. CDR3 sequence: CASSQGRDTGELFF. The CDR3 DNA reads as TGTGCCAGCAGTCAGGGGCGCGACACCGGGGAGCTGTTTTTT.

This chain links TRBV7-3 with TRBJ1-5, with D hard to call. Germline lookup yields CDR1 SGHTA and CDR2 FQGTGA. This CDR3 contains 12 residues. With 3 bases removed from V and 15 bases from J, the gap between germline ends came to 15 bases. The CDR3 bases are TGTGCCAGCAGCTTCCCAGATCTGACCGGGCATTTT. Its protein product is CASSFPDLTGHF.

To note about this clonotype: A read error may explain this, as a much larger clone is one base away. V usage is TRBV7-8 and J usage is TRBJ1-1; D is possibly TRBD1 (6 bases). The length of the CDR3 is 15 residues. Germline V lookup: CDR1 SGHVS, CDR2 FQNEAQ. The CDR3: CASSEAARRDTEALF. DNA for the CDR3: TGTGCCAGCAGTGAAGCGGCTCGGCGGGACACTGAAGCTCTCTTT.

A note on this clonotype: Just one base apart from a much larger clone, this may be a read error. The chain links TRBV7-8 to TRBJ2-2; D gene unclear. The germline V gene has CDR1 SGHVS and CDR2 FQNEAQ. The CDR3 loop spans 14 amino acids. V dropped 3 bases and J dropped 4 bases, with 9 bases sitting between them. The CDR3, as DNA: TGTGCCAGCAGCTTTGGCACCCGCACCGGGGAGCTGTTTTTT. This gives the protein CASSFGTRTGELFF.

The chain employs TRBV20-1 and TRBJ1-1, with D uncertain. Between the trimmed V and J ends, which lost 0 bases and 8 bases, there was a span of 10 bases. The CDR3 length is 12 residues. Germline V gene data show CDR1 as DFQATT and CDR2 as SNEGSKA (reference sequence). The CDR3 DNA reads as TGCAGTGCTAGAGATGTCGCGGTAGAAGCTTTCTTT. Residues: CSARDVAVEAFF.

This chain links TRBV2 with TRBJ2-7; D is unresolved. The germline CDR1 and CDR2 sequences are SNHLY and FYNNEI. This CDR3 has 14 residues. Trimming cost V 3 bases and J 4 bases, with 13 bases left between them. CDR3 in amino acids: CASSEEQLFYEQYF. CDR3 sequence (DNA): TGTGCCAGCAGTGAGGAACAGTTGTTTTACGAGCAGTACTTC.

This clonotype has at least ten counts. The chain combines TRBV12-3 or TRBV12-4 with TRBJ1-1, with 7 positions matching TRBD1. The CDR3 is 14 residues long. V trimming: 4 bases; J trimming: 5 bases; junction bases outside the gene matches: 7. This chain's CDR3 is CASSYRDRGTEAFF. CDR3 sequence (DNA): TGTGCCAGCAGTTACCGGGACAGAGGGACTGAAGCTTTCTTT.

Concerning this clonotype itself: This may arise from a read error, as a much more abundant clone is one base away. The CDR3 sequence: CASSYREGGFHGQFF. CDR3 coding DNA: TGTGCCAGCAGTTATAGGGAGGGAGGTTTCCATGGGCAGTTCTTC. J is TRBJ2-1 and V is TRBV6-5; 7 positions agree with TRBD2. Trimming at V came to 3 bases and at J to 12 bases, leaving 14 bases not matched to a gene. There are 15 residues in the CDR3. CDR1 and CDR2 (germline): MNHEY, SVGAGI.

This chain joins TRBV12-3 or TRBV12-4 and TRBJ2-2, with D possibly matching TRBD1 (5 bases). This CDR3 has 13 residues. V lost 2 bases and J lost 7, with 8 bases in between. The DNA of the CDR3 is TGTGCCAGCAGTTTAAAAGGGGTCGGGGAGCTGTTTTTT. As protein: CASSLKGVGELFF.

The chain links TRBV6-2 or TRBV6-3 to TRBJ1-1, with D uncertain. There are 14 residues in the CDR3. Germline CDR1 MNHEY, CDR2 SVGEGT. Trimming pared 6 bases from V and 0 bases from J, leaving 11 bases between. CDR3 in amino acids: CASRIGTLNTEAFF. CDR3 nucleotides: TGTGCCAGCAGGATAGGCACCCTGAACACTGAAGCTTTCTTT.

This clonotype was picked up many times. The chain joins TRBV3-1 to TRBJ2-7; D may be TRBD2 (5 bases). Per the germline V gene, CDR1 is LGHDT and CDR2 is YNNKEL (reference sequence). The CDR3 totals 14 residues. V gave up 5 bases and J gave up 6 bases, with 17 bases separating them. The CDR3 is CASSVKGIGVEQYF. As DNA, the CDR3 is TGTGCCAGCAGCGTCAAAGGGATCGGGGTCGAGCAGTACTTC.

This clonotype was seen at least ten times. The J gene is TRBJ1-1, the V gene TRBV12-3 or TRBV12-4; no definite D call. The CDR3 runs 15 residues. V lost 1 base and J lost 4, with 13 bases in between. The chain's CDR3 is CASSLEKGLATEAFF. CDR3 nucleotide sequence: TGTGCCAGCAGTTTAGAGAAGGGTTTGGCCACTGAAGCTTTCTTT.

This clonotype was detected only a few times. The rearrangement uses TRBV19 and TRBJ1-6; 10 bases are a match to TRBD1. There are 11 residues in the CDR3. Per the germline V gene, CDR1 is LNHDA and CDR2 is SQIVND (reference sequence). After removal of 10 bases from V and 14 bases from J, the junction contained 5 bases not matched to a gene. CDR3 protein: CATGQGFTLHF. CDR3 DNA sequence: TGTGCCACGGGACAGGGGTTCACCCTCCACTTT.

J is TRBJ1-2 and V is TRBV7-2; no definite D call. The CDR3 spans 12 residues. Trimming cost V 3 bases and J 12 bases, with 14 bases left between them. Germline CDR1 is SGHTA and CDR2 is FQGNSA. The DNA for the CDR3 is TGTGCCAGCAGCTTCGGTACCGACGGCGACACCTTC. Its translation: CASSFGTDGDTF.

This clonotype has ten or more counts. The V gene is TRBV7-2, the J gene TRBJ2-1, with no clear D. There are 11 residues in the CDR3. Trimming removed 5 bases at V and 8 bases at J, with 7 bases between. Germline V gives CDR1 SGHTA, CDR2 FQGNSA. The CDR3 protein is CASSARDEQFF. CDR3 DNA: TGTGCCAGCAGCGCCCGAGATGAGCAGTTCTTC.

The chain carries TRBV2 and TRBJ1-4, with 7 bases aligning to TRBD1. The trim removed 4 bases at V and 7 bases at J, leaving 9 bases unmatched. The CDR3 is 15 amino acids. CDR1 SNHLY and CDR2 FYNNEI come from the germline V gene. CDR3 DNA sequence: TGTGCCAGCAGTGCCCTCGGGACAGTGGGTGAAAAACTGTTTTTT. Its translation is CASSALGTVGEKLFF.